Listed below are T cell receptor beta chains from one sample, sequenced in a study of blood T cell repertoires in COVID-19. Produced via immunoSEQ multiplex PCR; TCRdb's table is partial and in-frame only. The sample has a few hundred thousand clones; about nine tenths are singletons. Sequenced material: PBMCs or T cells enriched from blood (not recorded which). All receptors derive from a middle-aged woman with acute COVID-19. CDR3s include the opening cysteine and the closing phenylalanine or tryptophan. D genes are given only for firm matches. Only part of the rows carry a size: once, few, many, or a class if the clone is expanded.

v_call	j_call	clone_size	d_call	cdr3_aa	cdr3_nt
TRBV7-2	TRBJ2-1	NA	NA	CASTLRQASEQFF	TGTGCCAGCACCCTACGACAGGCATCTGAGCAGTTCTTC
TRBV18	TRBJ1-2	NA	TRBD1	CASSLGQESNGYTF	TGTGCCAGCTCACTGGGACAGGAAAGTAATGGCTACACCTTC
TRBV6-6	TRBJ2-3	once	NA	CASSYFPQGRTDTQYF	TGTGCCAGCAGTTACTTCCCACAGGGAAGAACAGATACGCAGTATTTT
TRBV28	TRBJ1-6	NA	NA	CASRLATADNSPLHF	TGTGCCAGCAGGTTAGCGACGGCGGATAATTCACCCCTCCACTTT
TRBV19	TRBJ1-1	NA	NA	CASTFGGNTEAFF	TGTGCCAGTACCTTCGGGGGGAACACTGAAGCTTTCTTT
TRBV6-1	TRBJ2-3	once	TRBD2	CASSDVSGSGTDTQYF	TGTGCCAGCAGTGATGTTAGCGGGAGTGGCACAGATACGCAGTATTTT
TRBV6-5	TRBJ1-6	NA	TRBD1	CASRGQYLDSPLHF	TGTGCCAGCAGGGGACAGTACCTAGATTCACCCCTCCACTTT
TRBV11-3	TRBJ2-3	NA	NA	CASSSMGWEMSQYF	TGTGCCAGCAGTTCCATGGGGTGGGAGATGTCGCAGTATTTT
TRBV4-1	TRBJ2-1	NA	TRBD2	CASSRVQGLALNNEQFF	TGCGCCAGCAGCCGAGTCCAGGGACTAGCCCTAAACAATGAGCAGTTCTTC
TRBV2	TRBJ1-1	NA	TRBD1	CASSGQGKNTEAFF	TGTGCCAGCAGTGGACAGGGGAAGAACACTGAAGCTTTCTTT
TRBV5-4	TRBJ1-5	NA	TRBD1	CASSLGTGEYSNQPQHF	TGTGCCAGCAGCTTGGGGACAGGAGAATATAGCAATCAGCCCCAGCATTTT
TRBV6-2/TRBV6-3	TRBJ1-1	NA	TRBD1	CASSQRGQETIPARNTEAFF	TGTGCCAGCAGCCAGAGGGGACAGGAAACAATACCGGCCCGAAACACTGAAGCTTTCTTT
TRBV24-1	TRBJ2-3	NA	NA	CATSDLGGGIGTDTQYF	TGTGCCACCAGTGATTTGGGCGGGGGCATAGGCACAGATACGCAGTATTTT
TRBV14	TRBJ1-2	few	NA	CASSQGHKRLVYGYTF	TGTGCCAGCAGCCAAGGGCACAAGCGGCTAGTCTATGGCTACACCTTC
TRBV6-5	TRBJ2-7	NA	TRBD2	CASSYSSGSYEQYF	TGTGCCAGCAGTTACTCGAGCGGGAGCTACGAGCAGTACTTC
TRBV5-1	TRBJ2-1	NA	TRBD2	CASSYAGGTSGMNEQFF	TGCGCCAGCAGCTACGCTGGGGGGACTAGCGGGATGAATGAGCAGTTCTTC
TRBV10-3	TRBJ1-4	few	TRBD1	CAISPRTGEGEKLFF	TGTGCCATCAGTCCCCGGACAGGGGAGGGTGAAAAACTGTTTTTT
TRBV6-2/TRBV6-3	TRBJ2-1	NA	TRBD2	CASSHLAGGDNEQFF	TGTGCCAGCAGCCACCTAGCGGGAGGGGACAATGAGCAGTTCTTC
TRBV7-3	TRBJ2-1	NA	TRBD2	CASSLQTRASGTNEQFF	TGTGCCAGCAGCTTACAGACGCGGGCTAGCGGGACCAATGAGCAGTTCTTC
TRBV12-3/TRBV12-4	TRBJ2-7	NA	NA	CASSLNRVKLYF	TGTGCCAGCAGTTTAAACAGGGTGAAGTTGTACTTC
TRBV7-3	TRBJ2-1	NA	NA	CASGLANYNEQFF	TGTGCCAGCGGTCTAGCAAACTACAATGAGCAGTTCTTC
TRBV5-1	TRBJ1-2	few	NA	CASSYQGQDYGYTF	TGCGCCAGCAGCTACCAGGGACAAGACTATGGCTACACCTTC
TRBV27	TRBJ1-6	few	NA	CASSFGRVESPLHF	TGTGCCAGCAGTTTCGGTCGAGTCGAGTCACCCCTCCACTTT
TRBV9	TRBJ2-7	many	NA	CASSVATGYYEQYF	TGTGCCAGCAGCGTAGCTACAGGATACTACGAGCAGTACTTC
TRBV6-5	TRBJ1-1	NA	NA	CASNPLYRLNTEAFF	TGTGCCAGCAATCCCCTTTACAGACTGAACACTGAAGCTTTCTTT
TRBV3-1/TRBV3-2	TRBJ2-7	NA	TRBD1	CASSNPGTEYEQYF	TGTGCCAGCAGCAATCCCGGGACAGAGTACGAGCAGTACTTC
TRBV5-1	TRBJ2-7	NA	NA	CASSLGGDEQYF	TGCGCCAGCAGCCTGGGGGGCGACGAGCAGTACTTC
TRBV12-2	TRBJ2-1	NA	NA	CASRSVNEQFF	TGTGCAAGTCGCTCCGTCAATGAGCAGTTCTTC
TRBV14	TRBJ1-2	NA	NA	CASSQIPGLLVGYTF	TGTGCCAGCAGCCAAATACCAGGACTCCTAGTTGGCTACACCTTC
TRBV6-1	TRBJ1-2	NA	TRBD1	CASSEKGTGKGYTF	TGTGCCAGCAGTGAAAAGGGGACAGGGAAGGGCTACACCTTC
TRBV6-1	TRBJ1-1	once	NA	CASSATLNTEAFF	TGTGCCAGCAGTGCGACTCTGAACACTGAAGCTTTCTTT
TRBV30	TRBJ1-2	NA	NA	CAWQLDTYGYTF	TGTGCCTGGCAGTTGGACACCTATGGCTACACCTTC
TRBV6-2/TRBV6-3	TRBJ1-1	NA	TRBD1	CASSSNLGQGSTEAFF	TGTGCCAGCAGTTCTAACCTGGGACAGGGGAGCACTGAAGCTTTCTTT
TRBV7-3	TRBJ2-1	few	NA	CASSSSSRDRRFF	TGTGCCAGCAGCTCTTCTTCGCGGGACCGGAGGTTCTTC
TRBV4-3	TRBJ1-4	NA	NA	CASSQDPGGRSGFEKLFF	TGCGCCAGCAGCCAAGATCCGGGAGGACGTAGTGGTTTTGAAAAACTGTTTTTT
TRBV6-4	TRBJ1-6	NA	NA	CASSLRTENSPLHF	TGTGCCAGCAGCCTCCGGACAGAGAATTCACCCCTCCACTTT
TRBV2	TRBJ1-4	NA	NA	CASSDRTANEKLFF	TGTGCCAGCAGTGATCGGACAGCGAATGAAAAACTGTTTTTT
TRBV2	TRBJ1-4	NA	TRBD1	CASSEQGAEGEKLFF	TGTGCCAGCAGTGAACAGGGGGCAGAAGGTGAAAAACTGTTTTTT
TRBV24-1	TRBJ2-1	NA	TRBD2	CATSDLWAGVGVNEQFF	TGTGCCACCAGTGATTTGTGGGCGGGAGTTGGGGTCAATGAGCAGTTCTTC
TRBV28	TRBJ1-5	NA	TRBD1	CASSHDRGNQPQHF	TGTGCCAGCAGCCACGACAGGGGCAATCAGCCCCAGCATTTT
TRBV11-3	TRBJ2-1	NA	TRBD1	CASSLGGGPVEQFF	TGTGCCAGCAGCTTAGGAGGGGGCCCAGTTGAGCAGTTCTTC
TRBV3-1/TRBV3-2	TRBJ1-1	NA	TRBD1	CASSRQGGTEAFF	TGTGCCAGCAGCCGACAGGGTGGGACTGAAGCTTTCTTT
TRBV10-1	TRBJ2-2	NA	NA	CASSEFGGGDTGELFF	TGCGCCAGCAGTGAGTTCGGCGGGGGCGACACCGGGGAGCTGTTTTTT
TRBV3-1/TRBV3-2	TRBJ1-2	NA	TRBD1	CASSHTLVDRGAYGYTF	TGTGCCAGCAGCCACACCCTGGTGGACAGGGGAGCCTATGGCTACACCTTC
TRBV14	TRBJ2-3	NA	NA	CASSYTDTQYF	TGTGCCAGCAGCTACACAGATACGCAGTATTTT
TRBV2	TRBJ1-2	NA	NA	CASSDGEGSYGYTF	TGTGCCAGCAGTGATGGGGAGGGATCCTATGGCTACACCTTC
TRBV3-1/TRBV3-2	TRBJ2-5	NA	NA	CASSQRSSETQYF	TGTGCCAGCAGCCAGCGTAGTTCGGAGACCCAGTACTTC
TRBV2	TRBJ2-2	NA	TRBD1	CASSERDRATGELFF	TGTGCCAGCAGTGAAAGGGACAGGGCTACCGGGGAGCTGTTTTTT
TRBV5-1	TRBJ2-3	NA	TRBD2	CASSGAGASQGTQYF	TGCGCCAGCAGCGGAGCGGGAGCCTCTCAGGGTACGCAGTATTTT
TRBV12-5	TRBJ1-1	NA	NA	CASGLGFEVNTEAFF	TGTGCTAGTGGTTTGGGGTTTGAGGTGAACACTGAAGCTTTCTTT
TRBV10-3	TRBJ1-6	NA	TRBD1	CAARGTGVDSPLHF	TGTGCCGCCCGAGGGACAGGGGTAGATTCACCCCTCCACTTT
TRBV7-9	TRBJ1-4	NA	NA	CASSLDGEREKLFF	TGTGCCAGCAGCTTAGACGGGGAAAGGGAAAAACTGTTTTTT
TRBV7-2	TRBJ2-5	NA	TRBD2	CASSLTPASGGTQYF	TGTGCCAGCAGCTTAACCCCAGCTAGCGGGGGGACCCAGTACTTC
TRBV11-2	TRBJ1-1	NA	NA	CASSLGANTEAFF	TGTGCCAGCAGCTTAGGAGCGAACACTGAAGCTTTCTTT
TRBV5-5	TRBJ1-3	few	NA	CASSLASYSGNTIYF	TGTGCCAGCAGCTTGGCGAGTTACTCTGGAAACACCATATATTTT
TRBV6-2/TRBV6-3	TRBJ1-1	NA	NA	CASSYPGVPEAFF	TGTGCCAGCAGTTACCCAGGGGTCCCTGAAGCTTTCTTT
TRBV24-1	TRBJ2-3	NA	TRBD2	CATSDMTSGGDTQYF	TGTGCCACCAGTGATATGACTAGCGGGGGAGATACGCAGTATTTT
TRBV28	TRBJ2-7	NA	NA	CASSLLRGYTYEQYF	TGTGCCAGCAGTTTATTACGAGGGTACACCTACGAGCAGTACTTC
TRBV27	TRBJ2-1	NA	NA	CASSLSGVNEQFF	TGTGCCAGCAGTTTATCCGGGGTCAATGAGCAGTTCTTC